This TCR beta chain is drawn from a study of identical twins. Study-level points and caveats: Low generation-probability sequences were in excess among twin-shared out-of-frame alpha sequences.

A universal primer site was incorporated via template switching, and the cDNA contained unique molecular identifiers. In TCRdb, the 5' RACE reads were re-called with MiXCR into one record per CDR3 protein. The table includes about 430,000 distinct CDR3 sequences, under 20% detected once. With regard to this clonotype: Its antigen remains unidentified. A much larger clone lies a single base off, so this may be a read error.

This CDR3 is 15 amino acids long. Trimming at V came to 2 bases and at J to 7 bases, leaving 9 bases not matched to a gene. The V gene's germline CDR1 is SGHRS and CDR2 YFSETQ. The receptor was derived from a man in his fifties or sixties in good health. Sequenced input: naive T cells sorted from blood. This chain uses TRBV5-1 with TRBJ2-5, with 9 bases lining up with TRBD1. The CDR3 DNA reads TGCGCCAGCAGCTTCACCGGGACAGGGCCAGGGACCCAGTACTTC. Amino acid sequence: CASSFTGTGPGTQYF. Full variable domain (outside the CDR3, taken from reference TRBV5-1 and TRBJ2-5): KAGVTQTPRYLIKTRGQQVTLSCSPISGHRSVSWYQQTPGQGLQFLFEYFSETQRNKGNFPGRFSGRQFSNSRSEMNVSTLELGDSALYLCASSFTGTGPGTQYFGPGTRLLVL.